Each of the 4 T cell receptor beta chains below was sequenced from the same sample in a study of CD8 T cell repertoires and HIV-1 epitope variants (TCRdb year 2020). Library preparation used the immunoSEQ multiplex PCR assay. TCRdb re-hosts the immuneACCESS table, in-frame sequences only. Its copies lack some clones; in the studies checked, an unresolved V gene accounts for under half of them, and the cause for the rest is not known. The sample table contains tens of thousands of clones; only one count was recorded for 74% of them. The ten largest account for roughly 25% of the sample. Material: uncultured baseline CD8+ T cells from peripheral blood mononuclear cells (PBMCs). The receptors originated from a male donor with HIV.

The chain couples TRBV7-2 to TRBJ1-3; 7 nucleotides align to TRBD1. Germline V lookup: CDR1 SGHTA, CDR2 FQGNSA. Trimming at V came to 5 bases and at J to 4 bases, leaving 8 bases not matched to a gene. The CDR3 has 15 residues. CDR3: CASSQGGTTGNTIYF. CDR3 DNA sequence: TGTGCCAGCAGCCAAGGGGGCACCACCGGAAACACCATATATTTT.

This rearrangement joins TRBV7-2 to TRBJ1-3; D is undetermined. Trimming pared 2 bases from V and 4 bases from J, leaving 9 bases between. The CDR3 covers 14 residues. The germline V gene encodes CDR1 SGHTA and CDR2 FQGNSA. CDR3 in DNA: TGTGCCAGCAGCTTATACGGGCCCGGAAACACCATATATTTT. Translated: CASSLYGPGNTIYF.

The table lists this clone with a few counts. The chain couples TRBV28 to TRBJ1-5; 7 bases match TRBD1. The CDR3 sequence is 14 residues long. Germline CDR1 and CDR2: MDHEN and SYDVKM. J gave up 6 bases and V 5 bases, and 7 bases lay outside the gene matches. The CDR3 is CASSLRGGSQPQHF. In DNA, the CDR3 is TGTGCCAGCAGTCTAAGAGGGGGCAGTCAGCCCCAGCATTTT.

The chain joins TRBV6-6 to TRBJ2-6; D unresolved. CDR3 length: 15 residues. Germline V CDR1 and CDR2: MNHNY, SVGAGI (reference sequence). V was trimmed by 0 bases and J by 0 bases, leaving 3 bases between them. The CDR3 DNA sequence: TGTGCCAGCAGTTACTCCTTCTCTGGGGCCAACGTCCTGACTTTC. Its translation: CASSYSFSGANVLTF.